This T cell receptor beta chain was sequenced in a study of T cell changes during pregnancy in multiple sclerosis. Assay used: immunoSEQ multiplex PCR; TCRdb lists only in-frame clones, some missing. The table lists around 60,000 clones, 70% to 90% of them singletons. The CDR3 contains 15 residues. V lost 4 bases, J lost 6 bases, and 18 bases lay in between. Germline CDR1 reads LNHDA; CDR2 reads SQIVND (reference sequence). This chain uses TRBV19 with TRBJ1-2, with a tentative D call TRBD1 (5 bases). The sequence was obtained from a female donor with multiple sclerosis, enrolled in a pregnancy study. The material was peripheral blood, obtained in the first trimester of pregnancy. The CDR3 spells CASSTFGGTDHGYTF. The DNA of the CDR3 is TGTGCCAGTAGTACGTTCGGGGGGACGGATCATGGCTACACCTTC.